The present entry profiles one TCR beta chain with its context. This clonotype has ten or more counts. Its antigen remains unidentified. No much larger clonotype is one base removed from it; base qualities were not supplied. Library preparation used multiplex PCR. TCRdb shows the sequencer as Illumina HiSeq 4000. TCR beta libraries were built with iRepertoire HTBI primers and Arm-PCR amplification of CDR3 regions. PCR products were gel purified before sequencing. The source study handled its data this way. Gene usage analysis of CDR3 amino acid clonotypes used the 62 TRBV and approximately 13 TRBJ segments found across samples. COPE and FqMerger were used to merge the filtered high-quality paired reads into contigs. BLAST was used to align contigs to IMGT TRBV, TRBD and TRBJ reference genes, and CDR3 was defined according to IMGT. Any clonotype with a frequency above 0.1% was classified as a highly expanded clone. Shannon entropy served as the measure of repertoire diversity, while the Gini coefficient captured V-J evenness. A clonotype was considered public if more than one individual shared it. The public sequencing data were trimmed at Q25 with fastp and processed into clonotypes with MiXCR by TCRdb, which kept only in-frame beta chains. Here each entry gathers all rows of one CDR3 protein and keeps the most common genes and DNA. It is TCRdb's table, rather than the study itself, that gives the V and J calls and clone size. Recorded for this sample are some 250,000 distinct CDR3 sequences; more than 15% of them occurred a single time. 14% of the sample is taken by the ten largest.

What the time point label conveys for this sample: newly diagnosed GD, antithyroid drugs for less than 3 months. RNA was extracted from PBMCs in TRIzol for both TCR sequencing and RNA sequencing. Graves' disease was diagnosed according to American Thyroid Association guidelines. Patients were recruited from an endocrinology department in Xi'an, China. Each patient gave about 8.1 milliliters of peripheral blood, collected in an EDTA anticoagulant tube. Ficoll Paque Plus density gradient separation was used to isolate PBMCs, and no further T cell sorting was done. An Agilent 2100 Bioanalyzer and agarose gel were used to check RNA quality, and a NanoDrop 2000 was used to measure RNA concentration. Measured from the cysteine to the phenylalanine, the CDR3 is 15 residues long. Only the CDR3 region is kept as DNA, spanning 45 bases read in frame from base 1. V is cut back by 1 base and J by 2 bases, with 7 bases in the junction unmatched. CDR1 is given as DFQATT and CDR2 as SNEGSKA, both from the germline V gene (reference sequence).

The data originate from a study of regulatory T cells in long-lasting Graves disease (dated by TCRdb to about 2021). Turning to the overall study: In the newly diagnosed Graves' disease group, patients had been taking antithyroid drugs for less than 3 months. Persistent Graves' disease patients were compared with newly diagnosed Graves' disease patients by peripheral blood TCR sequencing and RNA sequencing. The study was registered as a clinical trial and conducted in China. TCR sequencing covered around 13 persistent and around 20 newly diagnosed Graves' disease patients, about 35 samples in total. The paper's findings and limits, for the study overall: The authors acknowledged the small sample size as a limitation that may reduce accuracy. Persistent patients shared more public clonotypes among themselves (around 3,000) than newly diagnosed patients did (about 1,000). Lower TCR Shannon entropy and fewer highly expanded clones were observed in persistent Graves' disease patients than in newly diagnosed patients, which suggested clonal expansion. Sequencing and analysis were limited to the TCR beta chain. The study examined only peripheral blood because the primary lesion, thyroid tissue, could not be accessed. Preferential use of TRBV28, TRBJ1-2 and TRBJ2-5 was observed in persistent disease, whereas TRBV20-1 and TRBJ2-1 were favored in newly diagnosed disease.

These sequences were also reported in another study, on T cells in Graves' hyperthyroidism and ophthalmopathy. The second study reports: Stable Graves' hyperthyroidism was defined as the absence of progression to ophthalmopathy over 18 months of follow-up. Hyperthyroidism patients were aged 18 to 65 years and newly diagnosed, with disease duration of less than 2 months. The study excluded patients with uncontrolled infections, other autoimmune diseases, pregnancy or lactation. Diagnoses were based on clinical symptoms, serum thyroxine and TRAb, thyroid ultrasound and orbital computed tomography. A first-round RT-PCR of the TCR CDR3 used the HTBI primer set with the Qiagen OneStep RT-PCR kit. Most expanded thyroid clonotypes (frequency above 0.001) were also detected in blood, suggesting blood repertoires may reflect thyroid immune responses. In cross-validation, a model built on a 13 V-J signature told ophthalmopathy apart from stable hyperthyroidism with under 90% sensitivity and around 83% specificity, and in testing the same model reached 80%/75%. In validation, the model predicted progression to ophthalmopathy a median of about 6.8 months before onset, with about 64% sensitivity and roughly 77% specificity. TCR V-J signatures able to tell the groups apart were searched for in a discovery cohort of approximately 95 patients, of whom under 45 had Graves' ophthalmopathy and around 58 had stable Graves' hyperthyroidism. Whether ophthalmopathy could be predicted prospectively was tested in an independent validation cohort made up of 18 hyperthyroidism patients plus 17 patients who later progressed to ophthalmopathy. The roughly 91 discovery patients were randomly divided into training and test sets at a 7:3 ratio. Thyroid tissue and blood T-cell repertoires from about 6 Graves' hyperthyroidism patients were also compared in the study. Following sampling, methimazole starting at 30 mg daily was given to hyperthyroidism patients, and high-dose intravenous methylprednisolone was given to ophthalmopathy patients. Libraries were constructed in a second round of multiplex PCR, after which size selection and purification were carried out. The libraries were sequenced on an Illumina HiSeq2000 using paired-end 100 bp reads. SOAPnuke was used to process the raw data, with reads discarded if the reads contained adapters or uncalled bases, had a mean Phred below 15, or lacked an exact constant-primer or identifier match. High-quality paired reads were merged with COPE v1.2.5, and unique nucleotide sequences were defined as clonotypes. MiTCR v1.1 was used to align clonotypes to the IMGT TRBV, TRBD and TRBJ reference segments. Analysis was restricted to V-J combinations with a frequency above 0.0001, which covered 99.2% of repertoires. A TCS score was defined as the ratio of F50 (clonal expansion) to E x V (chaos), with BLOSUM62-based TCRdist applied between CDR3 peptides within each V-J. Welch's t-statistics and random forest reduced roughly 530 V-J features to around 14, which were used in a naive Bayes classifier (R e1071). No statistical method was used to fix the sample size in advance, and group allocation was not hidden from the investigators. The paper reports TCR Vbeta CDR3 sequencing of over 120 peripheral blood samples: around 45 ophthalmopathy, about 75 hyperthyroidism and around 17 progressor patients.

The clonotype comes from a woman in her 30s with Graves disease. Donor details come from another sample of the same person, matched by shared clones. Recombination linked TRBV20-1 to TRBJ1-2, with TRBD1 identical over 7 junction bases. Specimen: peripheral blood mononuclear cells (PBMCs), collected at new diagnosis, from a patient treated with antithyroid drugs. The CDR3 protein sequence reads: CSARALGGWNYGYTF. The nucleotide sequence reads TGCAGTGCTAGAGCTTTAGGGGGCTGGAACTATGGCTACACCTTC.